The 6 T cell receptor beta chains below were found in one sample sequenced in a study of T-cell reconstitution after alpha-beta-depleted transplantation in children. Unique molecular identifiers were used to barcode this TCRbeta library. TCRdb reprocessed the PCR reads with MiXCR, giving one entry per CDR3 protein. The table has about 600,000 distinct CDR3 sequences, roughly a tenth seen once; the top ten hold less than 5%. The material sequenced was PBMCs from the stem cell graft donor, taken from the stem cell graft. These TCRs come from a human donor who donated a stem cell graft to a child with acute myeloid leukemia.

V gene TRBV6-5 combines with J gene TRBJ2-7, with 7 bases aligning to TRBD1. V was pared by 8 bases and J by 0 bases, with 10 bases of the junction left unmatched. Germline assignment: CDR1 MNHEY and CDR2 SVGAGI. The CDR3 loop spans 15 amino acids. CDR3 sequence: CASRRFRDSSYEQYF. The CDR3 DNA is TGTGCCAGCCGCCGTTTCCGGGACAGCTCCTACGAGCAGTACTTC.

This clonotype has at least ten counts. The rearrangement joins TRBV20-1 to TRBJ2-3; D is uncertain. The germline V gene encodes CDR1 DFQATT and CDR2 SNEGSKA (reference sequence). Trimming left V 5 bases short and J 6 bases short, with 6 bases between. The CDR3 contains 10 residues. CDR3 bases: TGCAGTGCTGGTTTTGATACGCAGTATTTT. Translating it yields CSAGFDTQYF.

This clonotype showed up many times. V usage is TRBV29-1 and J usage is TRBJ1-1; TRBD1 matches 8 bases. The CDR3 is 14 residues long. Trimming removed 3 bases from V and 5 bases from J; junction bases left unmatched: 8. Germline V gives CDR1 SQVTM, CDR2 ANQGSEA. Here the CDR3 reads CSVEGQASRTEAFF. The CDR3 DNA reads as TGCAGCGTTGAGGGACAGGCCTCAAGGACTGAAGCTTTCTTT.

The rearrangement uses TRBV18 and TRBJ2-1; 14 bases are shared with TRBD2. CDR1 and CDR2 (germline): KGHSH, LQKENI. With 5 bases clipped from V and 1 base from J, the junction kept 10 bases outside the gene matches. The CDR3 runs to 19 residues. The CDR3 here is CASSSTLTSGRVSYNEQFF. The CDR3 region has the DNA TGTGCCAGCTCATCTACGCTGACTAGCGGGAGGGTGTCCTACAATGAGCAGTTCTTC.

In regard to this clonotype: One end of the junction is discordant with germline, which a read error may explain. The rearrangement joins TRBV10-3 to TRBJ2-1; weak D call: TRBD1 (5 bases). Germline V gene sequence: CDR1 ENHRY, CDR2 SYGVKD. The CDR3 is 15 residues long. The CDR3 protein is CAIRTTDMNAPAYRF. Here the CDR3 DNA reads TGTGCCATCAGAACGACAGATATGAACGCTCCTGCCTACCGCTTC.

This clonotype was found many times. The gene calls are TRBV29-1 and TRBJ1-1, with TRBD1 matching over 9 bases. After removal of 0 bases from V and 10 bases from J, the junction contained 12 bases not matched to a gene. CDR1 is SQVTM, CDR2 ANQGSEA, per germline. The CDR3 totals 15 residues. The CDR3 DNA sequence: TGCAGCGTTGAAGATCGTTCCCTGGGACAGGGTCGAGCTTTCTTT. This translates into CSVEDRSLGQGRAFF. Variable domain in full (rest from reference TRBV29-1 and TRBJ1-1): SAVISQKPSRDICQRGTSLTIQCQVDSQVTMMFWYRQQPGQSLTLIATANQGSEATYESGFVIDKFPISRPNLTFSTLTVSNMSPEDSSIYLCSVEDRSLGQGRAFFGQGTRLTVV.